The present T cell receptor beta chain was sequenced within a study of cytomegalovirus exposure and HLA in healthy donors. Per germline, CDR1 SGDLS and CDR2 YYNGEE. The CDR3 covers 13 residues. V was cut by 7 bases and J by 2 bases, with 12 bases left in between. General study findings and limits: Within an earlier analysis, most TCR beta V segments proved productive either about 90% or about 30% of the time. Another analysis was done later, and it associated over 15,000 TCR beta sequences with HLA alleles at 0.05 false discovery rate. The Asian-associated ancestry cluster reportedly had fewer N-insertions than the roughly 700-donor mean in a later analysis.

Both 60 Vbeta primers and 13 Jbeta primers went into the PCR. The protocol was immunoSEQ multiplex PCR, while the TCRdb copy is restricted to in-frame clones and leaves out a portion. The sample consists of some 71,000 clones, 74% of them appearing once. Turning to this clone: Its matching antigen is unknown.

The sequenced sample consisted of PBMCs. This receptor was taken from a woman aged 25-40 years in good health and CMV-seropositive. V is TRBV9 and J is TRBJ1-2; D might be TRBD1 (5 bases). CDR3 sequence (DNA): TGTGCCAGCGGCCGGGCAGGGAACTATGGCTACACCTTC. Translated: CASGRAGNYGYTF.